This is a list of T cell receptor beta chains from one sample in a study of T-cell memory formation after mild COVID-19. TCRdb itself ran the 5' RACE reads through MiXCR, one entry per CDR3 protein. The data contain about 260,000 distinct CDR3 sequences, roughly 16% of them singletons. Specimen: PBMCs or a T cell subset sorted from them (not recorded which). Receptor source: a man aged 18 to 35 who had mild COVID-19 (a few samples of this study predate the infection). Cell type and time point are not known. CDR3s include the opening cysteine and the closing phenylalanine or tryptophan. Fields, in order: clone size, V gene, J gene, D gene, CDR3 DNA, CDR3 protein. D genes are given only for firm matches. Not every row has a clone size; where given, it reads once, few, many or a size class.

many,TRBV4-1,TRBJ2-1,TRBD2,TGCGCCAGCAGGCCTCTGACTAGCGGGGGCATCAAGGAGCAGTTCTTC,CASRPLTSGGIKEQFF
few,TRBV9,TRBJ2-3,.,TGTGCCAGCAGCGTAGCCCCGGGGGCTCGCACAGATACGCAGTATTTT,CASSVAPGARTDTQYF
few,TRBV7-3,TRBJ1-2,.,TGTGCCAGCAGACCTCCCCCAGTCTCAGGGACCTATGGCTACACCTTC,CASRPPPVSGTYGYTF
few,TRBV4-3,TRBJ1-2,.,TGCGCCAGCAGCCCACCTCAGGGGTCGGGCGCTAACTATGGCTACACCTTC,CASSPPQGSGANYGYTF
.,TRBV5-6,TRBJ1-1,.,TGTGCCAGCAGCTTGGGGGACCCGTGGACTGAAGCTTTCTTT,CASSLGDPWTEAFF
few,TRBV5-4,TRBJ2-7,.,TGTGCCAGCAGCTTGTCAGGGTACTACGAGCAGTACTTC,CASSLSGYYEQYF
.,TRBV7-7,TRBJ2-1,.,TGTGCTAGCAGCTCAGAACAGGGTTGGGCCGATGAGCAGTTCTTC,CASSSEQGWADEQFF
many,TRBV4-3,TRBJ2-5,TRBD2,TGCGCCAGCAGCCAAGTAGCGGGGGGGCCTGGAGAGACCCAGTACTTC,CASSQVAGGPGETQYF
few,TRBV28,TRBJ1-3,TRBD1,TGTGCCAGCAGTGACAGGGGGCTCTCTGGAAACACCATATATTTT,CASSDRGLSGNTIYF
.,TRBV29-1,TRBJ2-5,.,TGCAGCGTTGAAGAAGTGGGTGACAAGACGCAAGAGACCCAGTACTTC,CSVEEVGDKTQETQYF
few,TRBV18,TRBJ1-6,.,TGTGCCAGCTCACCAGGCCAGACAAATTCACCCCTCCACTTT,CASSPGQTNSPLHF
few,TRBV14,TRBJ1-2,.,TGTGCCAGCAGCCTGGAACACAGCATACGCTATGGCTACACCTTC,CASSLEHSIRYGYTF
.,TRBV4-3,TRBJ2-5,TRBD2,TGCGCCAGCAGCCAAGCCGGGACTAGCGAGGAGACCCAGTACTTC,CASSQAGTSEETQYF
few,TRBV29-1,TRBJ2-3,.,TGCAGCGTTGGCAGGGGGGCAGCCAGCACAGATACGCAGTATTTT,CSVGRGAASTDTQYF
.,TRBV29-1,TRBJ2-1,.,TGCAGCGTTGGGGACGAGGTATGGTTCTTC,CSVGDEVWFF
few,TRBV29-1,TRBJ2-6,.,TGCAGCGTTGTGTTCCCGACAGGATACGGATCTGGGGCCAACGTCCTGACTTTC,CSVVFPTGYGSGANVLTF
many,TRBV6-5,TRBJ2-1,TRBD1,TGTGCCAGCAGTCCCGAGAGGGGGCATGATGAGCAGTTCTTC,CASSPERGHDEQFF
few,TRBV20-1,TRBJ1-6,.,TGCAGTGCTAGAGCCCGGGGGATCGGGCGTAATTCACCCCTCCACTTT,CSARARGIGRNSPLHF
.,TRBV5-4,TRBJ2-3,.,TGTGCCAGCAGTAACGAAGGGGGGGCAGATACGCAGTATTTT,CASSNEGGADTQYF
.,TRBV12-3/TRBV12-4,TRBJ1-1,.,TGTGCCAGCAGTTTAGAGGGGGGGAGGGCCACTGAAGCTTTCTTT,CASSLEGGRATEAFF
few,TRBV29-1,TRBJ2-6,.,TGCAGCGTTGAATTCTCGGCCTCTGGGGCCAACGTCCTGACTTTC,CSVEFSASGANVLTF
few,TRBV5-1,TRBJ1-2,.,TGCGCCAGCAGCTTGGATTCAGGGGCCTATGGCTACACCTTC,CASSLDSGAYGYTF
few,TRBV5-5,TRBJ1-4,.,TGTGCCAGCAGCTTAACATGGGTTAATGAAAAACTGTTTTTT,CASSLTWVNEKLFF
few,TRBV27,TRBJ2-1,.,TGTGCCAGCAGTCCAGCAAGGGATGAGCAGTTCTTC,CASSPARDEQFF
few,TRBV29-1,TRBJ2-7,.,TGCAGCGTTACCCTGGCGGGGGCCCCCTACGAGCAGTACTTC,CSVTLAGAPYEQYF
few,TRBV24-1,TRBJ2-3,.,TGTGCCACCAGAGCAAGATTCACAGATACGCAGTATTTT,CATRARFTDTQYF
few,TRBV24-1,TRBJ2-3,.,TGTGCCACCAGTGATTTGCAGGACACAGATACGCAGTATTTT,CATSDLQDTDTQYF
many,TRBV27,TRBJ1-2,.,TGTGCCAGCAGTCCGGCCGGGGGGTGGTACACCTTC,CASSPAGGWYTF
few,TRBV7-2,TRBJ1-6,.,TGTGCCAGCAGCTACGGATCACCCCTCCACTTT,CASSYGSPLHF
.,TRBV6-5,TRBJ1-4,.,TGTGCCAGCAGCTCAGGGGACGCAACTAATGAAAAACTGTTTTTT,CASSSGDATNEKLFF